A selection of T cell receptor beta chains follows, all from one sample in a study of cytomegalovirus exposure and HLA in healthy donors. The protocol was immunoSEQ multiplex PCR, while the TCRdb copy is restricted to in-frame clones and leaves out a portion. The sample carries about 130,000 clones, about nine tenths recorded once. The sequencing sample was made of PBMCs. Receptors originate from a woman aged 25 to 39 in good health and CMV-seropositive. Each CDR3 is given without its conserved first and last residue. Each record gives: V gene, CDR3 protein.

v_gene: TRBV19
CDR3aa: ATTRGGSGYTEAF

v_gene: TRBV15
CDR3aa: ATSASWQVRETQY

v_gene: TRBV27
CDR3aa: AIPTGAGNTIY

v_gene: TRBV6-4
CDR3aa: AGLLDRSYEQY

v_gene: TRBV19
CDR3aa: ASSLAVSSYEQY

v_gene: TRBV4-1
CDR3aa: ASRGAGKVGDTQY

v_gene: TRBV2
CDR3aa: ASTSILAGGSSGANVLT

v_gene: TRBV25-1
CDR3aa: ASRGQGLGPLH

v_gene: TRBV19
CDR3aa: ASSDGQGRRTEKLF

v_gene: TRBV28
CDR3aa: ASPGSASGVTDTQY

v_gene: TRBV2
CDR3aa: ARLNEGVAGTNEQF

v_gene: TRBV28
CDR3aa: ASSFRRTGAQRGEQY

v_gene: TRBV5-5
CDR3aa: ASSLWGAGANVLT

v_gene: TRBV2
CDR3aa: ASSRLVNSNQPQH

v_gene: TRBV18
CDR3aa: ASSPGLAGVAEQY

v_gene: TRBV25-1
CDR3aa: ASSEFMGHRDGYT

v_gene: TRBV27
CDR3aa: ASSFTGLNTEAF

v_gene: TRBV6-6
CDR3aa: ASSSRVANEKLF

v_gene: TRBV2
CDR3aa: ASSEGGRMRTGELF

v_gene: TRBV18
CDR3aa: ASSSDRGSTDTQY

v_gene: TRBV6-4
CDR3aa: ASSATSGGPTDTQY

v_gene: TRBV28
CDR3aa: ASSLPTSGPYSYNEQF

v_gene: TRBV7-9
CDR3aa: AAAATNTGELF

v_gene: TRBV6-1
CDR3aa: ASSGGGQGN

v_gene: TRBV4-1
CDR3aa: ASSQGRLSLSNQPQH

v_gene: TRBV6-1
CDR3aa: ASSEMGGNQPQH

v_gene: TRBV11-2
CDR3aa: ASSVRTGPGKYNEQF

v_gene: TRBV5-1
CDR3aa: ASSLGSGYT

v_gene: TRBV28
CDR3aa: ASSLDGYQETQY

v_gene: TRBV28
CDR3aa: ASSPGHMNTEAF

v_gene: TRBV2
CDR3aa: ASSEANRVTYGYT

v_gene: TRBV18
CDR3aa: ASSPLAGDYEQY

v_gene: TRBV28
CDR3aa: ASGSTVWNTEAF

v_gene: TRBV28
CDR3aa: ASSLSEKLF

v_gene: TRBV6-1
CDR3aa: ASSEAPGVGTEAF

v_gene: TRBV28
CDR3aa: ASSGLQGVSYEQY

v_gene: TRBV11-3
CDR3aa: ASSLDRLAGYNEQF

v_gene: TRBV27
CDR3aa: ASSSLDRGSYEQY

v_gene: TRBV11-3
CDR3aa: ASSSGLATLETQY

v_gene: TRBV28
CDR3aa: ASSLTGPPYEQY

v_gene: TRBV6-6
CDR3aa: ASSATSGVPYEQY

v_gene: TRBV13
CDR3aa: ASSPGTDFNEQF

v_gene: TRBV5-1
CDR3aa: ASSLRQGGNTIY

v_gene: TRBV15
CDR3aa: ATSREERGQNSNQPQH